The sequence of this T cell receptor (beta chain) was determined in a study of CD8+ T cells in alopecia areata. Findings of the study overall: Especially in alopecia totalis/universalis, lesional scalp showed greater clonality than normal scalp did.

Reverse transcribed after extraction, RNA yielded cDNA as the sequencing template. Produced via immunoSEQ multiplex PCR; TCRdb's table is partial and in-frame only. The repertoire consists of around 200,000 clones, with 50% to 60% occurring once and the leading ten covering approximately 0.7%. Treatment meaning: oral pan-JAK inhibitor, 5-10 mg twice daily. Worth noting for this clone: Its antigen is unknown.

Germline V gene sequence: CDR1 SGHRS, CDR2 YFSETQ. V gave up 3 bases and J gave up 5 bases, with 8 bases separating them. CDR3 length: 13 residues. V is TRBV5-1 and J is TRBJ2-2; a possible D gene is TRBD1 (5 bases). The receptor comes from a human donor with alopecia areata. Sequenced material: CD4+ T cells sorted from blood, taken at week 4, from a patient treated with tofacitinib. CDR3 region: CASSYRQTGELFF. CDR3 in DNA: TGCGCCAGCAGCTATCGACAGACCGGGGAGCTGTTTTTT.